Given below is one TCR beta chain in context. Its antigen is not known. The data are from a study of response to subunit inactivated influenza vaccine. Germline assignment: CDR1 SGHNT and CDR2 YENEEA. The CDR3 runs 16 residues. After removal of 2 bases from V and 2 bases from J, the junction contained 7 bases not matched to a gene. Points from the study as a whole: The authors offered the suggestion that each seasonal influenza vaccination recruits few new T cells.

TCRdb re-called the RT-PCR reads with MiXCR, one entry per CDR3 protein. The sample lists some 640,000 distinct CDR3 sequences, approximately 14% occurring once. This TCR came from a man between 45 and 60 years old who received an inactivated influenza vaccine. This chain connects TRBV11-3 to TRBJ2-3, with 7 bases matching TRBD1. Specimen: PBMCs from blood, collected around 14 days before vaccination. CDR3 bases: TGTGCCAGCAGCTTACCCGACAGGGTCGACACAGATACGCAGTATTTT. Translated: CASSLPDRVDTDTQYF.